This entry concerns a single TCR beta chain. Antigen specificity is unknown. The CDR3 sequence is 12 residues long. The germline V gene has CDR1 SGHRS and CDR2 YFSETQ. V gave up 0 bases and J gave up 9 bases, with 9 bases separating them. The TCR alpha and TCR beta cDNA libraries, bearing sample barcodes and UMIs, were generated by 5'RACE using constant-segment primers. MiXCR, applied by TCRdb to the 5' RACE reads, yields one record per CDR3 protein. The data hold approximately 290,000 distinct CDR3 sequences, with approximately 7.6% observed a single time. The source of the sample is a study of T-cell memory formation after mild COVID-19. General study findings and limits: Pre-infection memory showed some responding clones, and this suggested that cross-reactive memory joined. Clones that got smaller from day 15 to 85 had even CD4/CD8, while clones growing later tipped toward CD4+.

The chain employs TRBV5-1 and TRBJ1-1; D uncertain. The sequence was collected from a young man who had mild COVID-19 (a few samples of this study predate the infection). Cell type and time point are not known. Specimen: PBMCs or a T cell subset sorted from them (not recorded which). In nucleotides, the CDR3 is TGCGCCAGCAGCTTGGTAAATAGTCAAGCTTTCTTT. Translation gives CASSLVNSQAFF.